Listed here is a single TCR beta chain. The antigen it recognizes is unknown. The sample holds no much larger clone one base away, and base qualities are not on file. The data were obtained in a study of blood T cell repertoires in COVID-19 (dated by TCRdb to 2020 to 2021). Background on the whole study: Samples covering the acute and convalescent phases of COVID-19 were provided by collaborators in the United States, Italy and Spain. The prospective study material was composed of cDNA or gDNA derived from T cells, B-cell-depleted T cells, or PBMCs. The dataset comprised deeply sampled blood TCRbeta repertoires from subjects exposed to, actively infected with, or recovered from COVID-19. The repertoires were released in a freely available public database meant as a resource for research on the immune response to SARS-CoV-2. Samples were obtained from the ongoing ImmuneRACE study (first 160 participants) and from approximately 1,200 subjects provided by 6 global collaborators. The sample metadata nearly always contained a de-identified subject ID, COVID-19 status, age in years and sex. Where HLA class I and class II types were available, the types were taken from metadata supplied by the sample provider, not from assay-based typing.

Beyond this particular receptor, the publication reports: Clinical and demographic metadata were provided uncurated, with the amount varying by source and participant.

Inclusive of the bounding cysteine and phenylalanine, the CDR3 is 15 residues long. Kept here is only the CDR3 DNA, which spans 45 bases and is read in frame from base 1. TCRbeta CDR3 regions were amplified from genomic DNA using the immunoSEQ Assay, a bias-controlled multiplex PCR. Per the authors' processing: Within the assay, amplification of reference gene primers was used to estimate how many nucleated cells each sample contained. Sequence reads were collapsed and filtered to measure the absolute abundance of every unique TCRbeta CDR3 rearrangement. For each sample, productive Simpson clonality was calculated by taking the square root of Simpson's diversity index across productive rearrangements. TCRdb holds this immuneACCESS table with in-frame rearrangements only. Some clones are missing; in checked studies, unresolved V genes explain under half, and the rest has no known cause. The D gene and trimming were derived from the DNA, and the V and J assignments and clone size from that table. A total of roughly 290,000 clones appear in this sample, 89% of them only once. The top ten clones comprise 1.7% of the sample.

Participants in the prospective study were aged about 18 to 89 years, lived in under 30 United States geographic areas, and enrolled through a virtual design. In the prospective study, cohorts were assigned on the basis of participant-reported clinical history obtained from a screening survey and a study questionnaire. ImmuneRACE Cohort 3 recovered participants were defined by two consecutive negative NP/OP PCR tests, healthcare professional clearance, or symptom resolution. Each participant in the prospective study had whole blood, serum and a nasopharyngeal or oropharyngeal swab collected by mobile phlebotomists. Participants in the prospective study had the option to provide additional blood draws and questionnaires over a 2-month period. Blood samples from the prospective study were shipped frozen or at room temperature prior to DNA extraction.

This chain is built from TRBV21-1 and TRBJ1-2; the D call in the table, TRBD1, was not verified against the DNA. TRBV21-1 is reported as a pseudogene. The source material was PBMCs or T cells enriched from blood (not recorded which). The TCR was taken from a woman between 40 and 55 years old who had recovered from COVID-19. The CDR3 region: CASSTSGGGSYGYTF. The bases read TGTGCCAGCAGCACTTCAGGGGGCGGGAGCTATGGCTACACCTTC.